This entry describes one TCR beta chain. Antigen specificity is unknown. Since a much larger clone is just one base distant, this may be a read error. The V and J ends lost 6 bases and 4 bases respectively, with 21 bases between them. CDR1 SQVTM and CDR2 ANQGSEA come from the germline V gene. The CDR3 contains 15 residues. This sample is drawn from a study of T cells after yellow fever vaccination. The study, taken as a whole, reports: When the response was secondary, it was weaker but reached its peak faster, day 5 versus 15. Abundant bulk-population clonotypes could contaminate the FACS-sorted repertoires. Reappearing after the booster were most of the clones from primary vaccination (about 96% CD4, 88% CD8).

A single record per CDR3 protein comes from TCRdb applying MiXCR to the 5' RACE reads. Counted here are 300,000 to 350,000 distinct CDR3 sequences, almost 4% occurring once; the ten biggest clones make up less than 25%. The gene calls are TRBV29-1 and TRBJ1-2; D is unclear. Sequencing used PBMCs, obtained 5 days after the yellow fever booster vaccination. This TCR derives from a man younger than 30 who received the YFV17D yellow fever vaccine. CDR3 DNA sequence: TGCAGCGTCACCTCTAGTGTGGTCCCGGGCTATGGCTACACCTTC. Its protein is CSVTSSVVPGYGYTF.